This TCR beta chain was identified in a study of blood T cell repertoires in COVID-19. Study-level information: Collection of acute and convalescent COVID-19 samples took place in the United States, Italy and Spain. T cells, B-cell-depleted T cells, or PBMCs supplied cDNA or gDNA.

Germline V gene sequence: CDR1 SGHTA, CDR2 FQGNSA. V was trimmed by 4 bases and J by 2 bases, leaving 8 bases between them. The CDR3 is 14 amino acids. Original analysis: For nucleated cells, counts were estimated from reference gene primer amplification. The data were produced by immunoSEQ multiplex PCR, yet TCRdb's version contains in-frame clones alone and is incomplete. Clone size and the V and J calls come from that table; the DNA yielded D and trimming. Found here are around 290,000 clones, about 93% of them singletons; the top ten hold 1% to 1.3%. Participants reported their clinical history, and cohort assignment relied on those reports.

The chain links TRBV7-2 to TRBJ2-2; D perhaps matches TRBD2 (6 bases). This receptor was identified in a woman between 25 and 40 years old who had recovered from COVID-19. The sample was PBMCs or T cells enriched from blood (not recorded which). The CDR3 here is CASSWGVNTGELFF. CDR3 sequence (DNA): TGTGCCAGCAGCTGGGGGGTCAACACCGGGGAGCTGTTTTTT.